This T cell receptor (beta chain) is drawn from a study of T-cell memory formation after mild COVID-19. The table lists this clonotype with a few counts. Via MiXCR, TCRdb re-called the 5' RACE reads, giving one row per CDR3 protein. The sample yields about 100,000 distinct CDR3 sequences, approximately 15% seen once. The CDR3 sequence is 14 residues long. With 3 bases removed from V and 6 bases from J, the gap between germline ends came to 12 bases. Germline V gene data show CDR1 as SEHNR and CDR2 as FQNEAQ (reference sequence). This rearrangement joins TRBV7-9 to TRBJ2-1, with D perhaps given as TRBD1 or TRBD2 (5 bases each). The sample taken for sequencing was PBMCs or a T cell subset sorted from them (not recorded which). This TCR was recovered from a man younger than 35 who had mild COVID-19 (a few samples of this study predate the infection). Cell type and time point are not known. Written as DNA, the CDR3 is TGTGCCAGCAGCTTCGCCGGGGACCTCAATGAGCAGTTCTTC. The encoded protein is CASSFAGDLNEQFF.